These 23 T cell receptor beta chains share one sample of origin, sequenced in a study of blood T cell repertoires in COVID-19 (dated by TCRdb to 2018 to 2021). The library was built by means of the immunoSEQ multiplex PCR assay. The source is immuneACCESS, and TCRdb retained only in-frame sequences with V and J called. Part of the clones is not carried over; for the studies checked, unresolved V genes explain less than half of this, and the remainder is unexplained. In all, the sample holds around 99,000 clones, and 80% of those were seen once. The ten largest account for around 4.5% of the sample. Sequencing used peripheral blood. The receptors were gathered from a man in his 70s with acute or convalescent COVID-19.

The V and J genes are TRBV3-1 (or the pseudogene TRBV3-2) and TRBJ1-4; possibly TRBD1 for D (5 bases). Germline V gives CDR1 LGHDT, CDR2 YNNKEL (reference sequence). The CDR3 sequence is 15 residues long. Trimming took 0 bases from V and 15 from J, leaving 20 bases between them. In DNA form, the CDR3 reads TGTGCCAGCAGCCAAGAGACGGGACCGGGGGGAGCCATGTTTTTT. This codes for CASSQETGPGGAMFF.

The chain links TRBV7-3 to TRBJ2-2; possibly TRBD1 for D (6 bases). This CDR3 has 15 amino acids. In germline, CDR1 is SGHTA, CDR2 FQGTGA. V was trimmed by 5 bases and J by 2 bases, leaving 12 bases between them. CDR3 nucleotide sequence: TGTGCCAGCAGCCCACAGGGTGTCAACACCGGGGAGCTGTTTTTT. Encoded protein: CASSPQGVNTGELFF.

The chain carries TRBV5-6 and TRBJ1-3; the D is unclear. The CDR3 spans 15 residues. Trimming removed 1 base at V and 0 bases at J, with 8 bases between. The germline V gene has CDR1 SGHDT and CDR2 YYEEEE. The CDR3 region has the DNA TGTGCCAGCAGCTTGCAGGTTCTCTCTGGAAACACCATATATTTT. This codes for CASSLQVLSGNTIYF.

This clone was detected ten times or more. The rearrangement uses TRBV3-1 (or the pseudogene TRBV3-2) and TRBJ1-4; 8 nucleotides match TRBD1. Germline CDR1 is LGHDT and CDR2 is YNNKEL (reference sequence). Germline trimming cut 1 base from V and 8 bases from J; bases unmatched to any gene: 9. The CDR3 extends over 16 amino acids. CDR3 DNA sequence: TGTGCCAGCAGCCAAGTCAAAGGACAGGGCCAGGAAAAACTGTTTTTT. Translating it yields CASSQVKGQGQEKLFF.

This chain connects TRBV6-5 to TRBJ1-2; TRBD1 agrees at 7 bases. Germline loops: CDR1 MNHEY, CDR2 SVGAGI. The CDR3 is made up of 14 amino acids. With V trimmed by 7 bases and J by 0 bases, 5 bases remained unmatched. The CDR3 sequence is CASNDRASNYGYTF. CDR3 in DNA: TGTGCCAGCAACGACAGGGCCTCTAACTATGGCTACACCTTC.

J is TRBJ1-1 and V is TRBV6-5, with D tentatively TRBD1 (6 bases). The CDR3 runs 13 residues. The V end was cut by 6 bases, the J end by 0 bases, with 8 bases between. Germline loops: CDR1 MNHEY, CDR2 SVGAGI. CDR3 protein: CASRGQLNTEAFF. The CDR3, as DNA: TGTGCCAGCAGAGGACAGCTGAACACTGAAGCTTTCTTT.

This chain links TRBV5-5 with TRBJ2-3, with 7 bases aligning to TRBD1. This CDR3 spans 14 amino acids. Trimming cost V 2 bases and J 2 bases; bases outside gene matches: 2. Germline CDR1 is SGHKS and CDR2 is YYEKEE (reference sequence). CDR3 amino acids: CASSFQGDTDTQYF. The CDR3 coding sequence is TGTGCCAGCAGCTTCCAGGGGGACACAGATACGCAGTATTTT.

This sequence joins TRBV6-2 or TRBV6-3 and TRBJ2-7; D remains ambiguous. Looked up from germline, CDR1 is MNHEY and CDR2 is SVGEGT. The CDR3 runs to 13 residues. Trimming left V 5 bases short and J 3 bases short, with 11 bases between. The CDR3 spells CASSPHLLYEQYF. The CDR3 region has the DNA TGTGCCAGCAGTCCCCATCTACTCTACGAGCAGTACTTC.

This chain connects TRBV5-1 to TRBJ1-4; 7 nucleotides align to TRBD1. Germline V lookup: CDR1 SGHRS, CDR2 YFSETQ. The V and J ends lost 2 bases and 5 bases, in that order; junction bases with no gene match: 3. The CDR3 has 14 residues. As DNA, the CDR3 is TGCGCCAGCAGCTTAGGGGGCCCCAATGAAAAACTGTTTTTT. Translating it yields CASSLGGPNEKLFF.

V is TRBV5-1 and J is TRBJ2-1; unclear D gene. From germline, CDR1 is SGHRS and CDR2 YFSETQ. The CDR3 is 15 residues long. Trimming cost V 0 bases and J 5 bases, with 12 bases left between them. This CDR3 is CASSLVAPPNNEQFF. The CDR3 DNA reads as TGCGCCAGCAGCTTGGTCGCTCCCCCTAACAATGAGCAGTTCTTC.

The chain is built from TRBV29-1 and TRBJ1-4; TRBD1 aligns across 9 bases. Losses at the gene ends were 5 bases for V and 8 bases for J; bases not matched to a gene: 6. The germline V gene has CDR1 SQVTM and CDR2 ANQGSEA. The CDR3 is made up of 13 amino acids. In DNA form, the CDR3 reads TGCAGCGTTCCGGGACAGGGAAACGAAAAACTGTTTTTT. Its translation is CSVPGQGNEKLFF.

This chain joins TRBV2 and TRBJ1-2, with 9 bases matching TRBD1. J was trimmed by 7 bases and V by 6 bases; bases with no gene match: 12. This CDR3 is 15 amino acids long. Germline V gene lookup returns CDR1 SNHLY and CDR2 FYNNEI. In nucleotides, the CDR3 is TGTGCCAGCAGCGTCTCGGGACAGGGCGTTGCTGGCTACACCTTC. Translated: CASSVSGQGVAGYTF.

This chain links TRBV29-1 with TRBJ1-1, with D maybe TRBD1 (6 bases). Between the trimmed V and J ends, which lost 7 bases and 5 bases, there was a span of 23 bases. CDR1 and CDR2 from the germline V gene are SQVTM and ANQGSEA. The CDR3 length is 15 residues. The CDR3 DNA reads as TGCAGCGCCGGCGACAGCGGGGGCGGTGTTACTGAAGCTTTCTTT. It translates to CSAGDSGGGVTEAFF.

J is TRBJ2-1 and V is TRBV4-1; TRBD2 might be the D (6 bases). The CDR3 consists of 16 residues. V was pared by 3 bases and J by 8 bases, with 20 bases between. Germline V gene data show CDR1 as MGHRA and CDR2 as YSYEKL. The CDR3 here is CASSQDGGGAGDEQFF. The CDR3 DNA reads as TGCGCCAGCAGCCAGGACGGTGGCGGGGCGGGCGATGAGCAGTTCTTC.

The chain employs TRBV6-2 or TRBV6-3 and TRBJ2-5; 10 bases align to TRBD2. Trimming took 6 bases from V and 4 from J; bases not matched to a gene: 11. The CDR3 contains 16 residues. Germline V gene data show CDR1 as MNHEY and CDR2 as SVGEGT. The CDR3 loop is CASSSPGLALRETQYF. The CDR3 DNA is TGTGCCAGCAGCTCCCCGGGACTAGCGTTGAGAGAGACCCAGTACTTC.

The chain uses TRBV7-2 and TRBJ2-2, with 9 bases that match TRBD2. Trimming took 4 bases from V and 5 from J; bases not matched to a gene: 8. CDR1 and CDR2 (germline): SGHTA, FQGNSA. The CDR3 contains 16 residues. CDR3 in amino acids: CASSSQAGGVTGELFF. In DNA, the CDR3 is TGTGCCAGCAGCTCACAAGCGGGGGGAGTTACCGGGGAGCTGTTTTTT.

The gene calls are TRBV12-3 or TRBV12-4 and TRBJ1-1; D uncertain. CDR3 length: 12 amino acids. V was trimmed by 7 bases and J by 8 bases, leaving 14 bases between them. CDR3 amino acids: CASNGLLGEAFF. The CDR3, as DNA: TGTGCCAGCAACGGTCTTTTGGGCGAAGCTTTCTTT.

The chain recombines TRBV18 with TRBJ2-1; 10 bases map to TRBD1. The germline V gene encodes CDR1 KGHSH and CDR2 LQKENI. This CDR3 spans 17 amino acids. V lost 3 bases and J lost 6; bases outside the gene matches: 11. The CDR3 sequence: CASSPLRGQGSLNEQFF. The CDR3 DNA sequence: TGTGCCAGCTCACCTCTGCGGGGACAGGGGTCCCTCAATGAGCAGTTCTTC.

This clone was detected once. The CDR3 DNA sequence: TGTGCCAGCAGCCTATCATATGGCTACACCTTC. It encodes CASSLSYGYTF. J is TRBJ1-2 and V is TRBV28; D is unresolved. The CDR3 length is 11 residues. The V gene lost 6 bases and the J gene lost 5 bases, with 7 bases spanning the gap. Germline CDR1 MDHEN, CDR2 SYDVKM.

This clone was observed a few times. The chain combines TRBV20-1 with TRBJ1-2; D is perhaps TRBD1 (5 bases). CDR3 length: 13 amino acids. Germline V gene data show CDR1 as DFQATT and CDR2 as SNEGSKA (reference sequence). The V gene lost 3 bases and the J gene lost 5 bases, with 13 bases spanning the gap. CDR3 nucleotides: TGCAGTGCTAGTTACGGAAGGGGTTATGGCTACACCTTC. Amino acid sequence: CSASYGRGYGYTF.

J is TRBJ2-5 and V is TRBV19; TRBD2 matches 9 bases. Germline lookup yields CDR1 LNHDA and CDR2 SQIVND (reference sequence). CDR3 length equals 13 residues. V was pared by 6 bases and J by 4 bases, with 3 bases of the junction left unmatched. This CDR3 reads CASSASGVETQYF. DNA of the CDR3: TGTGCCAGTAGCGCTAGCGGGGTAGAGACCCAGTACTTC.

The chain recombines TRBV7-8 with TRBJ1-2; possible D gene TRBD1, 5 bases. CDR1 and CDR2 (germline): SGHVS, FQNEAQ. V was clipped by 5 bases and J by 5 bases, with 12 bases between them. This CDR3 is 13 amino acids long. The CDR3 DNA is TGTGCCAGCAGCCAGAGGCGGGGGTATGGCTACACCTTC. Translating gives CASSQRRGYGYTF.

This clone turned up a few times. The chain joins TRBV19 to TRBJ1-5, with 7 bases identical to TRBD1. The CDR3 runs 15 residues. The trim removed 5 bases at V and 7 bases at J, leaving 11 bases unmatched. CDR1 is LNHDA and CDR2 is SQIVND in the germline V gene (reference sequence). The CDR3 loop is CASSPSIVQGQPQHF. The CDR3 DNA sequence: TGTGCCAGTAGTCCAAGCATCGTACAGGGGCAGCCCCAGCATTTT.